The clone carrying this T cell receptor beta chain was counted between two and nine times. Method: immunoSEQ multiplex PCR; TCRdb's copy keeps in-frame clones and lacks some. Among about 150,000 clones listed, roughly 80% were seen once. CDR3 length equals 13 residues. Trimming removed 1 base from V and 6 bases from J, with 10 bases in between. The record originates from a study of blood T cell repertoires in COVID-19. This sequence originates from a man between 60 and 75 years old with acute or convalescent COVID-19. The specimen was peripheral blood. V and J are TRBV12-3 or TRBV12-4 and TRBJ2-7; tentative D call: TRBD1 (6 bases). CDR3 residues: CASSLDRVAEQYF. CDR3 coding DNA: TGTGCCAGCAGTTTAGACAGGGTCGCCGAGCAGTACTTC.